This T cell receptor beta chain was obtained from a study of neurological immune-mediated disorders. Every sequencing run produced over 180 million TCR-beta sequences that came from 15-18 subjects. MiXCR, run by TCRdb on the 5' RACE reads, gives a single entry per CDR3 protein. Altogether roughly 100,000 distinct CDR3 sequences are present, less than 14% being singletons, with the ten largest covering under 3.5%. Many counts were recorded for this clonotype. The time point is: longitudinal time-point 3. The unsorted libraries originated from 2 million PBMCs kept at -80 C. The CDR3 totals 18 residues. Germline trimming cut 3 bases from V and 0 bases from J; bases unmatched to any gene: 14. Germline-derived CDR1 and CDR2 are DFQATT and SNEGSKA (reference sequence).

The V and J genes are TRBV20-1 and TRBJ1-3; 7 nucleotides line up with TRBD1. Sequencing input: PBMCs. The origin of this receptor is a female donor with HTLV-1-associated myelopathy (HAM/TSP). The CDR3 sequence is CSASRGQDFLYSGNTIYF. CDR3 nucleotides: TGCAGTGCTAGTCGAGGACAGGACTTCCTCTACTCTGGAAACACCATATATTTT.